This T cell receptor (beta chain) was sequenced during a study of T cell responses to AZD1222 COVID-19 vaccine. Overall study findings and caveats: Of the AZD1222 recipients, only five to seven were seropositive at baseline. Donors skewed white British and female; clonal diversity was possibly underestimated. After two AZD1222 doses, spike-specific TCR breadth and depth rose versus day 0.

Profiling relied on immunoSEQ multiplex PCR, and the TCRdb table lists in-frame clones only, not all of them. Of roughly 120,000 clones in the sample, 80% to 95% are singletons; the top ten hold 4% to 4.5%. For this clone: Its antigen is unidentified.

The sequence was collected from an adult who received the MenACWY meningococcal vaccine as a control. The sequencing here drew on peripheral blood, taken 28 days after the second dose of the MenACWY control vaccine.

CDR3 nucleotides: TGCAGTGCTAGTGAGGCTGCTGCCACAGATACGCAGTATTTT. Its protein is CSASEAAATDTQYF. The chain links TRBV20-1 to TRBJ2-3; no clear D. Germline V gene lookup returns CDR1 DFQATT and CDR2 SNEGSKA (reference sequence). The length of the CDR3 is 14 residues. The V end lost 3 bases, the J end lost 2 bases, and 12 bases lay between the germline ends.